Given below is one TCR beta chain in context. Its antigen remains unidentified. With a J-beta primer mix and a sample-barcoded 5' primer, a second PCR ran 7 to 11 cycles. Every cDNA was tagged by a template-switch adaptor with 12 random nucleotides. TCRdb re-called the 5' RACE reads through MiXCR, storing one row per CDR3 protein. Of over a million distinct CDR3 sequences listed, 40% to 55% are singletons. This specimen belongs to a study of blood T cells in healthy people across ages. Study-wide results and limits: Whereas aged donors had fewer naive CD4+ cells, long-lived donors had more of them and higher diversity. Observed TCR beta diversity per million T cells went down as age went up. This fall followed a roughly linear course with age. Estimates of total diversity, which came from one million sequenced T cells, were considered to be underestimates.

The TCR originated in a woman aged 55-69 years in good health. Sequencing input: blood.

CDR3 sequence: CASSFRRGFGETFF. The CDR3 bases are TGTGCCAGCAGTTTTAGGAGGGGATTTGGAGAAACTTTCTTT. This chain uses TRBV12-3 or TRBV12-4 with TRBJ1-1; D may be TRBD1 (5 bases). V lost 3 bases and J lost 12, with 20 bases in between. This CDR3 is 14 amino acids long.